The clone carrying this TCR beta chain has only a few counts. Its antigen is still unknown. PCR primers comprised 60 Vbeta and 13 Jbeta primers. Clones were sequenced by immunoSEQ multiplex PCR, and TCRdb holds only the in-frame ones, with some missing. The table lists about 140,000 clones, about 75% of them singletons. Donors counted as nominally healthy when sampled, yet unrecorded immune exposures were likely. The data were taken from a study of cytomegalovirus exposure and HLA in healthy donors. The germline V and J ends were trimmed by 2 bases and 2 bases, with 12 bases remaining between them. Germline loops: CDR1 MNHEY, CDR2 SVGAGI. The length of the CDR3 is 15 residues. Study outcomes and limitations: In a later analysis, several top co-occurrence clusters appeared linked to parvovirus B19, influenza, CMV and Epstein-Barr virus.

V gene TRBV6-5 combines with J gene TRBJ1-2; the D gene is possibly TRBD1 (5 bases). Sequencing used PBMCs. This receptor was taken from a woman in her 30s in good health and CMV-seronegative. The CDR3 coding sequence is TGTGCCAGCAGTTACCCGGGGGGGGGAAACTATGGCTACACCTTC. Its translation is CASSYPGGGNYGYTF.